The sequence of this TCR beta chain was determined in a study of type 1 regulatory T cells. Across the study: An in vitro protocol generated T-allo10, a Tr1-enriched, alloantigen-specific CD4 T cell product.

Whole-study results and caveats: Compared with non-type 1 regulatory T cells, type 1 regulatory T cells showed a more restricted TCR repertoire.

TCRdb re-derived calls from the reads in MiXCR, one entry per CDR3 protein. The table records about 42,000 distinct CDR3 sequences, 9% to 15% of them present only once. This clonotype was seen more than once but under ten times. Antigen specificity is unknown. Source material: cultured non-Tr1 T cells, either the whole culture or a sorted T cell fraction (not recorded which). The receptor was derived from a human donor in good health.

In nucleotides, the CDR3 is TGTGCCAGCAGCCAGACAGTGAATCAGCCCCAGCATTTT. Translation: CASSQTVNQPQHF. The chain uses TRBV3-1 and TRBJ1-5; D is perhaps TRBD1 (5 bases). The CDR3 runs to 13 residues. V was trimmed by 3 bases and J by 4 bases, leaving 7 bases between them. Per the germline V gene, CDR1 is LGHDT and CDR2 is YNNKEL (reference sequence).